These 23 T cell receptor beta chains were all obtained from the same sample, sequenced in a study of vaccination and CD4 T cells after COVID-19. The Oncomine TCR Beta short-read assay was what sequenced the DNA obtained from cultured CD4+ T cells. Each CDR3 protein gets one entry after TCRdb re-called the PCR reads with MiXCR. The sample shows 15,000 to 20,000 distinct CDR3 sequences, 58% of them seen only once. These receptors are not linked to any known antigen. Treatment described: roughly 10-day PBMC culture with coronavirus spike peptide pools or control peptides (ViraFEST assay). This specimen consisted of CD4+ T cells from blood, cultured in vitro, obtained after SARS-CoV-2 vaccination. The source is a human donor who had recovered from COVID-19.

The chain uses TRBV6-1 and TRBJ1-5; D is ambiguous. Germline values: CDR1 MNHNS, CDR2 SASEGT. This CDR3 region has 13 residues. V was cut by 3 bases and J by 10 bases, with 13 bases left in between. CDR3 sequence (DNA): TGTGCCAGCAGTGACATACGGGCTAGCCCCCAGCATTTT. This encodes CASSDIRASPQHF.

The chain employs TRBV27 and TRBJ2-5; perhaps TRBD1 as D (6 bases). This CDR3 region has 13 residues. Germline V CDR1 and CDR2: MNHEY, SMNVEV (reference sequence). The V end was cut by 4 bases, the J end by 1 base, with 7 bases between. CDR3 nucleotides: TGTGCCAGCAGTTGGGACACCCAAGAGACCCAGTACTTC. Translating gives CASSWDTQETQYF.

The V gene is TRBV3-1, the J gene TRBJ2-5, with D perhaps TRBD2 (5 bases). Germline CDR1 LGHDT, CDR2 YNNKEL (reference sequence). V dropped 3 bases and J dropped 1 base, with 15 bases sitting between them. The length of the CDR3 is 16 residues. The CDR3 region is CASSQRPLAGQETQYF. The CDR3 region has the DNA TGTGCCAGCAGCCAGAGGCCGCTAGCAGGCCAAGAGACCCAGTACTTC.

The chain links TRBV6-5 to TRBJ2-5, with D perhaps TRBD2 (6 bases). The ends were cut back, 4 bases at V and 5 bases at J, with 20 bases in the middle. CDR1 is MNHEY and CDR2 is SVGAGI in the germline V gene. The CDR3 is 16 amino acids. The CDR3 loop reads CASSFSTSRMVETQYF. DNA of the CDR3: TGTGCCAGCAGTTTCTCGACTAGTAGGATGGTTGAGACCCAGTACTTC.

The V call is TRBV18, the J call TRBJ1-1; D not certain. From germline, CDR1 is KGHSH and CDR2 LQKENI. CDR3 length equals 15 residues. Deletions cut 4 bases from V and 1 base from J, with 13 bases between. The CDR3 here is CASSLSTAQNTEAFF. The CDR3 bases are TGTGCCAGCTCACTCTCGACGGCACAGAACACTGAAGCTTTCTTT.

The chain links TRBV6-1 to TRBJ2-7; perhaps TRBD1 as D (6 bases). Germline CDR1 and CDR2: MNHNS and SASEGT. V was shortened by 6 bases and J by 9 bases, with 15 bases between the two germline ends. The CDR3 is made up of 12 amino acids. CDR3 DNA: TGTGCCAGCAGCCAGGGGCTAGCTGTGCAGTACTTC. It encodes CASSQGLAVQYF.

The V and J genes are TRBV12-3 or TRBV12-4 and TRBJ1-2; D remains ambiguous. Trimming took off 2 bases at V and 8 bases at J, with 9 bases between the two ends. CDR3 size: 12 residues. The CDR3 region is CASSLRGGGYTF. CDR3 bases: TGTGCCAGCAGTTTAAGAGGTGGGGGCTACACCTTC.

V and J are TRBV7-3 and TRBJ2-2, with no clear D. This CDR3 comprises 16 residues. The germline V and J ends were trimmed by 5 bases and 0 bases, with 13 bases remaining between them. Germline V gene data show CDR1 as SGHTA and CDR2 as FQGTGA. Here the CDR3 reads CASSPSATPNTGELFF. CDR3 DNA sequence: TGTGCCAGCAGCCCTTCTGCGACTCCGAACACCGGGGAGCTGTTTTTT.

The rearrangement joins TRBV19 to TRBJ1-1, with unresolved D. Trimming pared 2 bases from V and 0 bases from J, leaving 7 bases between. The germline V gene has CDR1 LNHDA and CDR2 SQIVND (reference sequence). The CDR3 is made up of 14 amino acids. CDR3 nucleotide sequence: TGTGCCAGTAGTATACGAGGAGTGAACACTGAAGCTTTCTTT. This encodes CASSIRGVNTEAFF.

The chain uses TRBV24-1 and TRBJ2-1, with 9 bases matching TRBD2. The CDR3 covers 18 residues. With 3 bases clipped from V and 3 bases from J, the junction kept 11 bases outside the gene matches. Germline CDR1 and CDR2: KGHDR and SFDVKD. For the CDR3, the DNA is TGTGCCACCAGTGATCCAACCCCCGGGCGGGAGGGCTACAATGAGCAGTTCTTC. This translates into CATSDPTPGREGYNEQFF.

This clonotype was seen a handful of times. V gene TRBV7-9 combines with J gene TRBJ1-2; TRBD1 aligns across 9 bases. The CDR3 sequence is 17 residues long. Trimming cost V 5 bases and J 4 bases; bases outside gene matches: 14. Germline assignment: CDR1 SEHNR and CDR2 FQNEAQ (reference sequence). The CDR3 coding sequence is TGTGCCAGCAGCCTTACCCCCAGGACAGGGGAAATCTATGGCTACACCTTC. Protein sequence: CASSLTPRTGEIYGYTF.

The rearrangement joins TRBV11-3 to TRBJ2-5; 14 bases are shared with TRBD2. The CDR3 runs to 18 residues. The junction had 13 bases not matched to a gene; V was cut back by 5 bases and J by 5 bases. Germline CDR1 SGHNT, CDR2 YENEEA. This CDR3 reads CASSTGLAGGSRGETQYF. Here the CDR3 DNA reads TGTGCCAGCAGCACAGGACTAGCGGGGGGCTCCCGGGGGGAGACCCAGTACTTC.

This clonotype was observed a handful of times. The rearrangement uses TRBV11-3 and TRBJ1-6; D gene uncertain. With 3 bases removed from V and 7 bases from J, the gap between germline ends came to 4 bases. CDR1 is SGHNT and CDR2 is YENEEA in the germline V gene. The CDR3 is made up of 12 amino acids. CDR3 DNA sequence: TGTGCCAGCAGCTTCAGGAATTCACCCCTCCACTTT. It is translated as CASSFRNSPLHF.

The chain joins TRBV29-1 to TRBJ2-5; 8 nucleotides line up with TRBD2. The CDR3 is 13 amino acids. The V gene end was trimmed by 4 bases and the J gene end by 5 bases; junction bases not matched to a gene: 6. CDR1 is SQVTM, CDR2 ANQGSEA, per germline. CDR3 protein: CSVGGGPAETQYF. The CDR3 nucleotides are TGCAGCGTTGGCGGGGGGCCGGCGGAGACCCAGTACTTC.

This chain joins TRBV15 and TRBJ2-5; the D is unclear. CDR3 size: 14 residues. Between the trimmed V and J ends, which lost 5 bases and 5 bases, there was a span of 15 bases. The germline V gene encodes CDR1 LNHNV and CDR2 YYDKDF (reference sequence). CDR3 sequence reads: CATSLTLLEETQYF. The CDR3 DNA sequence: TGTGCCACCAGCCTCACCCTCCTGGAGGAGACCCAGTACTTC.

In this sample, this clonotype turned up a few times. The chain joins TRBV6-1 to TRBJ2-5, with 13 bases matching TRBD2. The CDR3 is 18 residues long. After removal of 5 bases from V and 3 bases from J, the junction contained 12 bases not matched to a gene. Per germline, CDR1 MNHNS and CDR2 SASEGT. Here the CDR3 reads CASSPGTSGTGGEETQYF. CDR3 bases: TGTGCCAGCAGTCCCGGGACTAGCGGGACAGGAGGGGAAGAGACCCAGTACTTC.

The chain employs TRBV19 and TRBJ2-3, with TRBD2 as a possible D gene (6 bases). The V and J ends lost 7 bases and 6 bases respectively, with 17 bases between them. The CDR3 is 14 residues long. Per germline, CDR1 LNHDA and CDR2 SQIVND (reference sequence). The CDR3 spells CASTLPTSADTQYF. The CDR3 DNA reads TGTGCCAGTACCCTCCCGACTAGTGCGGATACGCAGTATTTT.

A few counts support this clonotype. J is TRBJ1-5 and V is TRBV7-8; 11 nucleotides align to TRBD1. Germline CDR1 and CDR2: SGHVS and FQNEAQ. J gave up 6 bases and V 1 base, and 2 bases lay outside the gene matches. This CDR3 contains 15 residues. CDR3 loop: CASSLDGTGGQPQHF. The DNA for the CDR3 is TGTGCCAGCAGCTTAGATGGGACAGGGGGTCAGCCCCAGCATTTT.

J is TRBJ1-2 and V is TRBV5-1; 9 nucleotides match TRBD1. This CDR3 has 13 residues. J was trimmed by 3 bases and V by 4 bases; bases with no gene match: 1. The germline V gene encodes CDR1 SGHRS and CDR2 YFSETQ. CDR3 loop: CASSRTGDYGYTF. The CDR3 DNA reads as TGCGCCAGCAGCCGGACAGGGGACTATGGCTACACCTTC.

About this clonotype itself: Germline and junction disagree at one end, which may indicate a read error. The chain joins TRBV20-1 to TRBJ2-3; 7 bases line up with TRBD1. CDR1 is DFQATT and CDR2 is SNEGSKA in the germline V gene (reference sequence). The CDR3 is made up of 14 amino acids. The CDR3 loop is CSARGKLGTDAQYF. The CDR3 region has the DNA TGTAGTGCTAGAGGTAAACTCGGGACAGACGCGCAGTATTTT.

This chain uses TRBV19 with TRBJ2-3; 10 nucleotides align to TRBD2. With V trimmed by 6 bases and J by 7 bases, 7 bases remained unmatched. Germline CDR1 reads LNHDA; CDR2 reads SQIVND (reference sequence). The CDR3 runs to 14 residues. The CDR3 bases are TGTGCCAGTAGGGAAGCGGGAGGGCCCCATACGCAGTATTTT. Translating it yields CASREAGGPHTQYF. Together with reference TRBV19 and TRBJ2-3, the CDR3 gives the full variable domain: DGGITQSPKYLFRKEGQNVTLSCEQNLNHDAMYWYRQDPGQGLRLIYYSQIVNDFQKGDIAEGYSVSREKKESFPLTVTSAQKNPTAFYLCASREAGGPHTQYFGPGTRLTVL.

The chain joins TRBV28 to TRBJ1-5; D gene uncertain. The germline CDR1 and CDR2 sequences are MDHEN and SYDVKM. The CDR3 length is 16 residues. Trimming pared 3 bases from V and 9 bases from J, leaving 21 bases between. CDR3 DNA sequence: TGTGCCAGCAGTTTGGGGTTTAAGTTCGGGCGGCGGCCCCAGCATTTT. It encodes CASSLGFKFGRRPQHF.

V usage is TRBV5-1 and J usage is TRBJ2-3; TRBD2 agrees at 8 bases. From germline, CDR1 is SGHRS and CDR2 YFSETQ. The CDR3 contains 17 residues. J lost 1 base, V lost 3 bases, and 10 bases had no gene match. The CDR3 DNA reads TGCGCCAGCAGCTCCGGGCTGCGGGGGGCGGGCACAGATACGCAGTATTTT. Protein: CASSSGLRGAGTDTQYF.